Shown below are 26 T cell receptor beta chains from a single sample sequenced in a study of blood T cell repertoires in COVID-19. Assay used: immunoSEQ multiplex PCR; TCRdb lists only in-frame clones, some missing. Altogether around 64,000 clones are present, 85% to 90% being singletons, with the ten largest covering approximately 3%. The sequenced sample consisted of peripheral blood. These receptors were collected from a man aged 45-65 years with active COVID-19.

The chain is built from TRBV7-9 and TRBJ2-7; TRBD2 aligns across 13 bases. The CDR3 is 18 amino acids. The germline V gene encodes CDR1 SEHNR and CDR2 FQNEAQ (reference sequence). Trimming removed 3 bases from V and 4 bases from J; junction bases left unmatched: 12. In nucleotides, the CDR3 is TGTGCCAGCAGCTTCCCGGGACTAGCGGGAAGCCCTATTTACGAGCAGTACTTC. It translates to CASSFPGLAGSPIYEQYF.

CDR3 sequence reads: CASSRWGTSVMNTGELFF. Written as DNA, the CDR3 is TGTGCCAGCAGCCGGTGGGGGACTAGCGTCATGAACACCGGGGAGCTGTTTTTT. J is TRBJ2-2 and V is TRBV7-2, with 10 bases matching TRBD2. The J segment lost 1 base and the V segment lost 5 bases, leaving 10 bases of the junction unmatched. Germline CDR1 SGHTA, CDR2 FQGNSA. This CDR3 is 18 amino acids long.

The CDR3 reads CASRPDRNYGYTF. The DNA for the CDR3 is TGTGCCAGTAGACCGGACAGAAACTATGGCTACACCTTC. The V call is TRBV19, the J call TRBJ1-2; tentatively, D is TRBD1 (6 bases). This CDR3 has 13 amino acids. Germline V gene sequence: CDR1 LNHDA, CDR2 SQIVND (reference sequence). V lost 6 bases and J lost 2, with 10 bases in between.

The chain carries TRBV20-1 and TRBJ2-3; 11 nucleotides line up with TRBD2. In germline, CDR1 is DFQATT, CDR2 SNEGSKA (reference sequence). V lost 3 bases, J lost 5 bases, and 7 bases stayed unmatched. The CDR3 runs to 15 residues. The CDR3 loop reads CSASGASGGLDTQYF. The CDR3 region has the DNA TGCAGTGCTAGTGGGGCTAGCGGGGGGTTAGATACGCAGTATTTT.

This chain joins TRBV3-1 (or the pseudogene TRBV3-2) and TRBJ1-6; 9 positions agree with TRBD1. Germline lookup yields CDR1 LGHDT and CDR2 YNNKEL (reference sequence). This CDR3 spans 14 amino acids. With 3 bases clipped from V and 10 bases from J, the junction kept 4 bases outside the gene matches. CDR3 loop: CASSQDRGGSPLHF. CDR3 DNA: TGTGCCAGCAGCCAGGACAGGGGTGGGTCACCCCTCCACTTT.

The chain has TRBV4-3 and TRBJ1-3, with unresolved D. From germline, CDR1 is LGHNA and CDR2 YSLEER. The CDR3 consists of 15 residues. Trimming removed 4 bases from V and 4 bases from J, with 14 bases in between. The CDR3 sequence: CASSRSQTYGNTIYF. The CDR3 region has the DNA TGCGCCAGCAGCCGATCGCAGACATACGGAAACACCATATATTTT.

CDR3 in DNA: TGTGCCAGCAGTGCGGGACAGGGGCCCTCTGGCTACACCTTC. It translates to CASSAGQGPSGYTF. V and J are TRBV28 and TRBJ1-2; 10 bases are a match to TRBD1. The junction had 7 bases not matched to a gene; V was cut back by 5 bases and J by 7 bases. The CDR3 is made up of 14 amino acids. The germline V gene encodes CDR1 MDHEN and CDR2 SYDVKM.

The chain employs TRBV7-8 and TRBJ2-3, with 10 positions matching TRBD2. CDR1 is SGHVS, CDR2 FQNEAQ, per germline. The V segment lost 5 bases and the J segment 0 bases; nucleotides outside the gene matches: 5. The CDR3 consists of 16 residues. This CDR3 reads CASSPQRGGSTDTQYF. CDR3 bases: TGTGCCAGCAGCCCTCAGCGGGGGGGCAGCACAGATACGCAGTATTTT.

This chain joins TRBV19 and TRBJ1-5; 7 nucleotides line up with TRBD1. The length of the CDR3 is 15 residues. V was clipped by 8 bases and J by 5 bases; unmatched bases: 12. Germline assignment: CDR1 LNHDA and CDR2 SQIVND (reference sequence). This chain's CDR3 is CASRTGGDSHQPQHF. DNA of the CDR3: TGTGCCAGTCGGACAGGAGGGGACAGTCATCAGCCCCAGCATTTT.

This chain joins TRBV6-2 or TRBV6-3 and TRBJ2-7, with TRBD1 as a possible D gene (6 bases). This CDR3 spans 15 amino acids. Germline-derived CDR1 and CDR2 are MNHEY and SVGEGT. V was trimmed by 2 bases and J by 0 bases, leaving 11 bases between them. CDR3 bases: TGTGCCAGCAGTTACAATTCAGGGGTCTCCTACGAGCAGTACTTC. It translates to CASSYNSGVSYEQYF.

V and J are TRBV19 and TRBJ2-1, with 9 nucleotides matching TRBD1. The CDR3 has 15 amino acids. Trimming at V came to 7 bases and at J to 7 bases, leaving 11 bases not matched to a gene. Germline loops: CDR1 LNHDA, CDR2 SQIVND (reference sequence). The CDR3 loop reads CASTPGDRVRNEQFF. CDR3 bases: TGTGCCAGTACCCCCGGGGACAGGGTAAGAAATGAGCAGTTCTTC.

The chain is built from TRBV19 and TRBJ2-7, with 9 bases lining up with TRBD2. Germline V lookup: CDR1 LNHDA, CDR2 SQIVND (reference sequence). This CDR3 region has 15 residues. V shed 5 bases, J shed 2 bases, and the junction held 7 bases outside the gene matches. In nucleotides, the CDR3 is TGTGCCAGTAGTTGGGAGACTAGCGGCACCTACGAGCAGTACTTC. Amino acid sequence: CASSWETSGTYEQYF.

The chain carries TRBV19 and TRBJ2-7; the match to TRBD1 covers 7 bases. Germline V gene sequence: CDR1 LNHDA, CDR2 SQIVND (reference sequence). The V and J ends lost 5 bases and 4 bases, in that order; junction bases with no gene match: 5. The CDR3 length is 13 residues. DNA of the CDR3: TGTGCCAGTAGTCCGGGACAGAATTACGAGCAGTACTTC. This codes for CASSPGQNYEQYF.

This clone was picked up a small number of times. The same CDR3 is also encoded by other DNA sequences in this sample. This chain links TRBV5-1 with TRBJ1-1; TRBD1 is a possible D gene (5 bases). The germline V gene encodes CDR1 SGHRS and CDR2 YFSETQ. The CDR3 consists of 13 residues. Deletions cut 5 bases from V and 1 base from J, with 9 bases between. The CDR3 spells CASSLTGNTEAFF. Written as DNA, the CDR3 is TGCGCCAGCAGTTTAACAGGGAACACTGAAGCTTTCTTT.

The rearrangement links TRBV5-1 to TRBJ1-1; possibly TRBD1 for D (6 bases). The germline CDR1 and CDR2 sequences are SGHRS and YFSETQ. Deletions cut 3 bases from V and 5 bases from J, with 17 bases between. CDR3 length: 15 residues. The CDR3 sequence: CASSSATGRGTEAFF. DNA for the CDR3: TGCGCCAGCAGCTCGGCCACTGGAAGGGGGACTGAAGCTTTCTTT.

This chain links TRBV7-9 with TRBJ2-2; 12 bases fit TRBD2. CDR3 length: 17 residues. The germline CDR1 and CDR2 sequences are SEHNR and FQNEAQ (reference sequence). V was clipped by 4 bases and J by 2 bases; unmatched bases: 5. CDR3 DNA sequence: TGTGCCAGCAGCTCTTACGGACTAGCGGGAAACACCGGGGAGCTGTTTTTT. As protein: CASSSYGLAGNTGELFF.

CDR3 residues: CASSGQGDYGYTF. The CDR3 bases are TGTGCCAGCAGTGGACAGGGGGACTATGGCTACACCTTC. V is TRBV2 and J is TRBJ1-2; 9 bases line up with TRBD1. V shed 4 bases and J 3 bases; nucleotides not matched to a gene: 0. Germline V gene lookup returns CDR1 SNHLY and CDR2 FYNNEI. This CDR3 spans 13 amino acids.

The CDR3 DNA reads as TGTGCCAGCAGCTTGTTGGACAGGACGAACACTGAAGCTTTCTTT. Its translation: CASSLLDRTNTEAFF. This chain uses TRBV5-4 with TRBJ1-1, with TRBD1 matching over 7 bases. In germline, CDR1 is SGHNT, CDR2 YYREEE (reference sequence). The V segment lost 1 base and the J segment 1 base; nucleotides outside the gene matches: 4. The length of the CDR3 is 15 residues.

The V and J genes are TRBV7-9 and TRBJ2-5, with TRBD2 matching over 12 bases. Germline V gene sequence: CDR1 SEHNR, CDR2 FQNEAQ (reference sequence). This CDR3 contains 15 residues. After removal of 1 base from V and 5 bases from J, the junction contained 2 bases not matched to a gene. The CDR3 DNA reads TGTGCCAGCAGCTTAGGTGGGACTAGCGGGGAGACCCAGTACTTC. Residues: CASSLGGTSGETQYF.

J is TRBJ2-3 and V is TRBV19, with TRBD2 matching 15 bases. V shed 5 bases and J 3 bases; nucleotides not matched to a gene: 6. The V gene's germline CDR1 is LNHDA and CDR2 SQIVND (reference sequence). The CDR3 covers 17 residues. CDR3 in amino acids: CASSGLAGGPSTDTQYF. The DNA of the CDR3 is TGTGCCAGTAGTGGACTAGCGGGAGGGCCAAGTACAGATACGCAGTATTTT.

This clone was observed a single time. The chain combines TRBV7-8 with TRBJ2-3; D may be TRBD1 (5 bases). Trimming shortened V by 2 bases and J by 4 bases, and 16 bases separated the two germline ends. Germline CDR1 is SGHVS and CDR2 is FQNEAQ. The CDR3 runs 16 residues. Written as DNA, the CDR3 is TGTGCCAGCAGCTTAACTGCAGGGATCATTTCAGATACGCAGTATTTT. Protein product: CASSLTAGIISDTQYF.

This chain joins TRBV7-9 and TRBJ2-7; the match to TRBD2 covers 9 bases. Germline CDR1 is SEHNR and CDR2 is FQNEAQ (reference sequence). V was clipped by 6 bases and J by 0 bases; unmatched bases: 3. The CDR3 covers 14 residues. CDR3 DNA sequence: TGTGCCAGCAGGACTAGCGGTATCTCCTACGAGCAGTACTTC. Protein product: CASRTSGISYEQYF.

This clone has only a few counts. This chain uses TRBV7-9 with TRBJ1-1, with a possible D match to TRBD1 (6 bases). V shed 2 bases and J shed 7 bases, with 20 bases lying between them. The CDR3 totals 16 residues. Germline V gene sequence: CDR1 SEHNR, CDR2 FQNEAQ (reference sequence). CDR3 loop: CASSLFRSRGSDEAFF. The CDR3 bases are TGTGCCAGCAGCTTATTTAGGTCGAGGGGGTCAGATGAAGCTTTCTTT.

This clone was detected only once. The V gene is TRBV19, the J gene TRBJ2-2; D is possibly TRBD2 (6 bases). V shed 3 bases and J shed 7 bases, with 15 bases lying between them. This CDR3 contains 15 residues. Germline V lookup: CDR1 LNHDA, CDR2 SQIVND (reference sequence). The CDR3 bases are TGTGCCAGTAGTATCGTCAAGGAGGGCGGCGGGGAGCTGTTTTTT. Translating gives CASSIVKEGGGELFF.

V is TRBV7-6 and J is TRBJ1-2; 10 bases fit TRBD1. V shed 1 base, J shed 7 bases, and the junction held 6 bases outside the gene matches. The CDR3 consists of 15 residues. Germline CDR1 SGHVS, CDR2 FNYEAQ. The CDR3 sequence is CASSLGGQGGSGYTF. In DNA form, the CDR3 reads TGTGCCAGCAGCTTAGGAGGACAGGGGGGAAGTGGCTACACCTTC.

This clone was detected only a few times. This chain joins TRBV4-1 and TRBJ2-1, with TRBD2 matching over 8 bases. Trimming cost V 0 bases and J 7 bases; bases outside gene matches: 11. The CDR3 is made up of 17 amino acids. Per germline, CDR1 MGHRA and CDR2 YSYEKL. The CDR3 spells CASSQEVSDGGGNEQFF. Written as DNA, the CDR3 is TGCGCCAGCAGCCAAGAGGTCTCCGACGGCGGGGGGAATGAGCAGTTCTTC.